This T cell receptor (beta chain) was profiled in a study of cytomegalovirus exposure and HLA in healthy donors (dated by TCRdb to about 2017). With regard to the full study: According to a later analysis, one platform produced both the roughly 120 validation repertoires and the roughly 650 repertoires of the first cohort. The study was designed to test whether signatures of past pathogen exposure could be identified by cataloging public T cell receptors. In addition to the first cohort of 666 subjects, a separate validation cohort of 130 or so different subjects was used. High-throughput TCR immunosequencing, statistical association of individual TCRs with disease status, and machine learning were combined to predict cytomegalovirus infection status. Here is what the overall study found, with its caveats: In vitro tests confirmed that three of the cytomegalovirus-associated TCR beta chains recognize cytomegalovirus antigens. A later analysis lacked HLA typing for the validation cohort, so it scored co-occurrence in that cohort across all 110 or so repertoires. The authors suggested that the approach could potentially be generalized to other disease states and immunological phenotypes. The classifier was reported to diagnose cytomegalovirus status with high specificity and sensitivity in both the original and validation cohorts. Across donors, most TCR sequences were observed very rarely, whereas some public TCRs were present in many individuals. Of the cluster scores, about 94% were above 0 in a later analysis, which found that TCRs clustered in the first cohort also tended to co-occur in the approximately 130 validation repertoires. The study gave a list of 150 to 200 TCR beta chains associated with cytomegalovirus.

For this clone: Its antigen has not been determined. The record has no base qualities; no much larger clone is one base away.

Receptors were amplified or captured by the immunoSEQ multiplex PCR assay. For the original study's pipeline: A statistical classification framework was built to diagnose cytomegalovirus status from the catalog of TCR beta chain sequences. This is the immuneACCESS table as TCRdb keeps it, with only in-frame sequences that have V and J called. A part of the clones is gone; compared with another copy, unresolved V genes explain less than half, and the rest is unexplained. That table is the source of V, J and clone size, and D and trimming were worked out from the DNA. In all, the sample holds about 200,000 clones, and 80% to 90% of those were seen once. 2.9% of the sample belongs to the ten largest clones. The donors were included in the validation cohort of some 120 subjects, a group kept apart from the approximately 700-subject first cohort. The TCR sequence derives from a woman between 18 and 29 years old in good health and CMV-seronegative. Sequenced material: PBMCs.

The DNA is as follows: TGTGCCAGCAGTGAGCGGGGCCTCACCGGGGAGCTGTTTTTT. Its protein is CASSERGLTGELFF. The chain is assembled from TRBV2 and TRBJ2-2; tentative D gene TRBD2, with 6 bases matching. The junction shows trimming of 3 bases on V and 4 bases on J, plus 9 bases between the germline ends. Inclusive of the bounding cysteine and phenylalanine, the CDR3 is 14 residues long. The kept DNA is CDR3 alone, 42 bases in frame from the first base. CDR1 SNHLY and CDR2 FYNNEI are derived from the germline V gene.